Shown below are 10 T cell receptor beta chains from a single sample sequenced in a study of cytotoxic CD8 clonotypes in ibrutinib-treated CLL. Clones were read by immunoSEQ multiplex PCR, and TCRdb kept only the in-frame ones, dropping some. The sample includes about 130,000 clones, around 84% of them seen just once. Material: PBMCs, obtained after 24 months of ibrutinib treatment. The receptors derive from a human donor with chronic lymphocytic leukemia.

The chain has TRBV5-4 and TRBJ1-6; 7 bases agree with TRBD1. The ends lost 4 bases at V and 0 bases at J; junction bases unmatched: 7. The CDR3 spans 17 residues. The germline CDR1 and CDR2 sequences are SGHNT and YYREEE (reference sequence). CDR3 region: CASSLGRDSSYNSPLHF. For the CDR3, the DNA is TGTGCCAGCAGCCTCGGACGGGACAGCTCCTATAATTCACCCCTCCACTTT.

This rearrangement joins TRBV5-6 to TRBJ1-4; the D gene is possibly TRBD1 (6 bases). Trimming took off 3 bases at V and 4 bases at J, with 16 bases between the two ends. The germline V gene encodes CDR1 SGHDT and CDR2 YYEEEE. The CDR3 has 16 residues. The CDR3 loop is CASSSIQGDGNEKLFF. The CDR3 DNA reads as TGTGCCAGCAGCTCGATACAGGGAGATGGTAATGAAAAACTGTTTTTT.

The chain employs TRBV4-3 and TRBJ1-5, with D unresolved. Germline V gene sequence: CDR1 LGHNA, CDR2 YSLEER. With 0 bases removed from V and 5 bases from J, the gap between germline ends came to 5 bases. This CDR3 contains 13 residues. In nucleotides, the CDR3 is TGCGCCAGCAGCCAAGAGAGAGATCAGCCCCAGCATTTT. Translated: CASSQERDQPQHF.

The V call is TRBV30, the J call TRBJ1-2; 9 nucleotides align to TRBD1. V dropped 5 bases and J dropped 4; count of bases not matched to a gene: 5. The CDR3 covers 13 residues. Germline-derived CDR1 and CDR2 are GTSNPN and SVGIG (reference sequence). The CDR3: CAWVIQGAYGYTF. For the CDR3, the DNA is TGTGCCTGGGTCATACAGGGGGCCTATGGCTACACCTTC. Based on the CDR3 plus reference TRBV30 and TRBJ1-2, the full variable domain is SQTIHQWPATLVQPVGSPLSLECTVEGTSNPNLYWYRQAAGRGLQLLFYSVGIGQISSEVPQNLSASRPQDRQFILSSKKLLLSDSGFYLCAWVIQGAYGYTFGSGTRLTVV.

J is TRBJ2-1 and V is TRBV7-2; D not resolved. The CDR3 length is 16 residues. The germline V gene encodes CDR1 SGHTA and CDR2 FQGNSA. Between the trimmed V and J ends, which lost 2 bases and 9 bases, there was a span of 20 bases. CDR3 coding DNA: TGTGCCAGCAGCTTACGAGCCGGCAGTCTTAATATTGAGCAGTTCTTC. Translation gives CASSLRAGSLNIEQFF.

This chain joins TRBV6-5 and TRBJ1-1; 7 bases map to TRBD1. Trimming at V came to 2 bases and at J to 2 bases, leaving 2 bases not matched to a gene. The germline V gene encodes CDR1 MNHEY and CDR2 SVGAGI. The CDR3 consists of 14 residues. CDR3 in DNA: TGTGCCAGCAGTTACAGGGGGCGTAACACTGAAGCTTTCTTT. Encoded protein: CASSYRGRNTEAFF.

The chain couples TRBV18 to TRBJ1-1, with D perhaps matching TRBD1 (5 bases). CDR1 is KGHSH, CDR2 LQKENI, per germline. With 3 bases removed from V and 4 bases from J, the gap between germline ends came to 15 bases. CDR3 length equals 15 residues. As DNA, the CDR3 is TGTGCCAGCTCACCGGTGCCGGGCGGGGGCACTGAAGCTTTCTTT. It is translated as CASSPVPGGGTEAFF.

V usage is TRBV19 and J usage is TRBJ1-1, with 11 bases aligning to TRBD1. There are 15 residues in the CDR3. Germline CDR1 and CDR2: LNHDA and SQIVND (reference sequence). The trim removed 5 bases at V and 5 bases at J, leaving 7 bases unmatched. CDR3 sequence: CASSADRGRSTEAFF. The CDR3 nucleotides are TGTGCCAGTAGTGCGGACAGGGGGCGAAGTACTGAAGCTTTCTTT.

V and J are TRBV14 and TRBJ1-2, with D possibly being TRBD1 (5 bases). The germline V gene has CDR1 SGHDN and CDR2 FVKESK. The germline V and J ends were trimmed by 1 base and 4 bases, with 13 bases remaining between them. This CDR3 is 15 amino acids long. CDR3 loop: CASSQGKGRSYGYTF. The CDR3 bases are TGTGCCAGCAGCCAAGGGAAGGGGCGATCCTATGGCTACACCTTC.

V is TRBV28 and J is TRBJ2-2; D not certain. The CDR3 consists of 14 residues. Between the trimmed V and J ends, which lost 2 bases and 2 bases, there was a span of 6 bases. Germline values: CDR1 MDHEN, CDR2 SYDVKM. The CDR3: CASSLLGNTGELFF. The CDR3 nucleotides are TGTGCCAGCAGTTTACTGGGTAACACCGGGGAGCTGTTTTTT.